This T cell receptor beta chain is from a study of identical twins. Findings of the study overall: Conclusions leaned on cross-sectional statistical analysis and did not track the same donors over time. With monozygotic twins, out-of-frame TCR alpha sharing exceeded what models estimated. Out-of-frame beta chain sequences displayed weaker excess sharing between twins.

This CDR3 is built from 18 residues. V was pared by 1 base and J by 8 bases, with 14 bases of the junction left unmatched. Germline V gene lookup returns CDR1 MNHEY and CDR2 SMNVEV (reference sequence). A universal primer site was added by template switching, and unique molecular identifiers were carried by the cDNA. A single record per CDR3 protein comes from TCRdb applying MiXCR to the 5' RACE reads. Of around 490,000 distinct CDR3 sequences listed, approximately 20% are singletons. This clonotype was picked up a small number of times. Antigen: not known. This sample was also put to use in a study of yellow fever vaccine responses in identical twins.

This TCR was recovered from a woman younger than 35 in good health. This chain uses TRBV27 with TRBJ2-1; 10 bases fit TRBD2. Sequences were obtained from CD4+ T cells sorted from blood. CDR3 DNA: TGTGCCAGCAGTTTATTTGCCCCCGATCTAGCGGGAGCGGATGAGCAGTTCTTC. Protein: CASSLFAPDLAGADEQFF.